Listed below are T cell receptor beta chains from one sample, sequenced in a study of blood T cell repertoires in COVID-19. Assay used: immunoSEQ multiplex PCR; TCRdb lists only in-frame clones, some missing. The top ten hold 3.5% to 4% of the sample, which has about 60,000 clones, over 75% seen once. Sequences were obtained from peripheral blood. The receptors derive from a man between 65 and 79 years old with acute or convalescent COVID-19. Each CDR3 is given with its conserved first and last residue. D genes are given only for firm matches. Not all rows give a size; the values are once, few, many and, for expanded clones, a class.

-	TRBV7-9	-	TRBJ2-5	CASSPWGDLFQETQYF	TGTGCCAGCAGCCCCTGGGGGGACCTATTCCAAGAGACCCAGTACTTC
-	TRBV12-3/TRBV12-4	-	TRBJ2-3	CASTRTDTQYF	TGTGCCAGCACTCGCACAGATACGCAGTATTTT
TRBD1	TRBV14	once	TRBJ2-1	CASSQDRGTGVHNEQFF	TGTGCCAGCAGCCAAGATCGTGGGACAGGAGTCCACAATGAGCAGTTCTTC
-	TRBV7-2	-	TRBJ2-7	CATQQDPESYEQYF	TGTGCCACCCAACAGGACCCGGAATCCTACGAGCAGTACTTC
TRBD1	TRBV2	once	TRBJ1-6	CASNEWDSSNSPLHF	TGTGCCAGCAACGAGTGGGACAGTAGCAATTCACCCCTCCACTTT
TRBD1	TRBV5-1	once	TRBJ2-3	CASSLGDRYRGTTTDTQYF	TGCGCCAGCAGCTTGGGGGACAGGTATAGGGGGACGACGACAGATACGCAGTATTTT
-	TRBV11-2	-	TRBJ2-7	CASSPELLAWEQYF	TGTGCCAGCAGCCCCGAGCTACTAGCTTGGGAGCAGTACTTC
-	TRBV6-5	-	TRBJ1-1	CASREGRQKAFF	TGTGCCAGCAGGGAGGGCAGACAAAAAGCTTTCTTT
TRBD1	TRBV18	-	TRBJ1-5	CASSLGQVGNQPQHF	TGTGCCAGCTCACTAGGACAGGTGGGCAATCAGCCCCAGCATTTT
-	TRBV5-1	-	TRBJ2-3	CASTRGLSTDTQYF	TGCGCCAGCACCAGGGGACTAAGCACAGATACGCAGTATTTT
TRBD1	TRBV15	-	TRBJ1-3	CATSRLLWGQGGPGNTIYF	TGTGCCACCAGCAGACTTTTATGGGGACAGGGGGGCCCTGGAAACACCATATATTTT
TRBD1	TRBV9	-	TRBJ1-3	CASSGDRGNTIYF	TGTGCCAGCAGCGGGGACAGGGGAAACACCATATATTTT
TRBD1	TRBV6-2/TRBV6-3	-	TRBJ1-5	CASSPSGQGYRRQHF	TGTGCCAGCAGTCCATCAGGACAGGGGTATAGACGCCAGCATTTT
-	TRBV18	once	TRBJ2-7	CASSPFQGEQYF	TGTGCCAGCTCACCATTTCAGGGCGAGCAGTACTTC
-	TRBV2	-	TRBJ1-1	CASRERGTWGDAFF	TGTGCCAGCAGAGAACGGGGTACCTGGGGAGATGCTTTCTTT
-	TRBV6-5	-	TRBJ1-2	CASSYLQDSYGYTF	TGTGCCAGCAGTTACCTTCAGGACAGCTATGGCTACACCTTC
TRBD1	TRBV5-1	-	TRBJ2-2	CASGVGGVDTGELFF	TGCGCCAGCGGCGTAGGGGGCGTTGACACCGGGGAGCTGTTTTTT
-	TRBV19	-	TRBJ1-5	CASRDRRNQPQHF	TGTGCCAGTAGGGACAGAAGGAATCAGCCCCAGCATTTT
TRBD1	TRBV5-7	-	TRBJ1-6	CASSYFTGTGGYNSPLHF	TGTGCCAGCAGCTACTTCACCGGGACAGGGGGTTATAATTCACCCCTCCACTTT
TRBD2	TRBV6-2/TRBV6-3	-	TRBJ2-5	CASSYSRTSGGQETQYF	TGTGCCAGCAGTTACTCTCGGACTAGCGGGGGCCAAGAGACCCAGTACTTC
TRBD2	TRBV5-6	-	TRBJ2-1	CASSLRAGGPYNEQFF	TGTGCCAGCAGCTTGCGGGCGGGGGGGCCCTACAATGAGCAGTTCTTC
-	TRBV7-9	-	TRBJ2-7	CASSLGIGGAEYEQYF	TGTGCCAGCAGCTTGGGAATTGGCGGGGCAGAGTACGAGCAGTACTTC
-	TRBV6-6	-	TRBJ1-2	CASSNGPTGSYGYTF	TGTGCCAGCAGCAACGGACCCACAGGGAGCTATGGCTACACCTTC
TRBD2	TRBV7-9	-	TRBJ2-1	CVGRGVASSYNEQFF	TGCGTAGGTCGGGGGGTAGCCAGCTCCTACAATGAGCAGTTCTTC
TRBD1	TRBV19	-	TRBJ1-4	CASRRTGGTQEKLFF	TGTGCCAGTAGAAGGACAGGGGGGACCCAAGAAAAACTGTTTTTT
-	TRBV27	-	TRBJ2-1	CASSSVRSSYNEQFF	TGTGCCAGCAGTTCCGTCAGAAGCTCCTACAATGAGCAGTTCTTC
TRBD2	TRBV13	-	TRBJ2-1	CASSPGLAGGSSGPLSYNEQFF	TGTGCCAGCAGCCCCGGACTAGCGGGGGGTTCATCCGGGCCCCTCTCCTACAATGAGCAGTTCTTC
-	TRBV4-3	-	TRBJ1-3	CASSQVQIRGGNTIYF	TGCGCCAGCAGCCAAGTCCAAATTCGGGGTGGAAACACCATATATTTT
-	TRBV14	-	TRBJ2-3	CASSQRLRGTDTQYF	TGTGCCAGCAGCCAACGACTCAGGGGTACAGATACGCAGTATTTT